This TCR beta chain was profiled in a study of neurological immune-mediated disorders. This clonotype was seen ten or more times. Via MiXCR, TCRdb re-called the 5' RACE reads, giving one row per CDR3 protein. The table has over 70,000 distinct CDR3 sequences, roughly 10% seen once; the top ten hold about 9.6%. From germline, CDR1 is SGHVS and CDR2 FQNEAQ. This CDR3 contains 12 residues. V lost 6 bases to trimming and J lost 5 bases, with 10 bases between them. Time point given: longitudinal time-point 1 (baseline). Input material: PBMCs. This clonotype was sampled from a man aged 25 to 40 in good health. The rearrangement uses TRBV7-8 and TRBJ1-2; D not certain. Written as DNA, the CDR3 is TGTGCCAGCAGGGGTTATGGATATGGCTACACCTTC. Translating gives CASRGYGYGYTF.